Listed below are T cell receptor beta chains from one sample, sequenced in a study of T-cell reconstitution after alpha-beta-depleted transplantation in children. Each CDR3 protein is one row after TCRdb ran MiXCR on the PCR reads. The top ten clones hold 2.6% of a sample with hundreds of thousands of distinct CDR3 sequences, about 12% of them seen once. The sequenced sample was PBMCs from the stem cell graft donor, obtained from the stem cell graft. The receptor source for this set is a human donor who donated a stem cell graft to a child with acute lymphoblastic leukemia. The CDR3 runs from the conserved cysteine through the conserved F or W. D genes are given only for firm matches. Some rows mark clone size as missing; the rest say once, few, many or name a class of expanded clone.

size,D,length,J,V,DNA,CDR3
many,TRBD1,15,TRBJ2-7,TRBV6-2/TRBV6-3,TGTGCCAGCACCCCGGGACAGGGGGTTTCCTACGAGCAGTACTTC,CASTPGQGVSYEQYF
many,.,12,TRBJ2-7,TRBV10-2,TGCGCCAGCAGTGTTAGGGTTTACGAGCAGTACTTC,CASSVRVYEQYF
many,TRBD2,16,TRBJ2-2,TRBV7-2,TGTGCCAGCAGATCAGGGACTACCCAAAGCTCCGGGGAGCTGTTTTTT,CASRSGTTQSSGELFF
many,TRBD2,14,TRBJ2-5,TRBV5-4,TGTGCCAGCAGCTTGAGCGGGGGCTGGGAGACCCAGTACTTC,CASSLSGGWETQYF
.,.,18,TRBJ1-3,TRBV12-3/TRBV12-4,TGTGCCAGCAGCCGACCCGGTCTGGGCAGAACCTCTGGAAACACCATATATTTT,CASSRPGLGRTSGNTIYF
many,.,16,TRBJ1-4,TRBV11-2,TGTGCCAGCAGCTTAGATTCGAGGGATACTAATGAAAAACTGTTTTTT,CASSLDSRDTNEKLFF
many,.,15,TRBJ2-1,TRBV20-1,TGCAGTGCTAGAGTAGTCGGCACCCCAAACAATGAGCAGTTCTTC,CSARVVGTPNNEQFF
many,TRBD1,15,TRBJ1-6,TRBV25-1,TGTGCCAGCAGGCAGACAGGGGTCCAAAATTCACCCCTCCACTTT,CASRQTGVQNSPLHF
many,.,14,TRBJ2-7,TRBV29-1,TGCAGCGTTGATGGGGCGGGGTCGGTCTACGAGCAGTACTTC,CSVDGAGSVYEQYF
once,.,11,TRBJ2-5,TRBV6-1,TGTGCCGGGGGGGGGCGAGAGACCCAGTACTTC,CAGGGRETQYF
many,.,15,TRBJ1-1,TRBV5-1,TGCGCCAGCAGCCACAGTGGGCTTGAAAACACTGAAGCTTTCTTT,CASSHSGLENTEAFF
many,TRBD1,17,TRBJ2-2,TRBV7-2,TGTGCCAGCAGCTCCCGGGCACAGGGGGCTAGAACCGGGGAGCTGTTTTTT,CASSSRAQGARTGELFF
many,.,14,TRBJ1-5,TRBV10-3,TGTGCCATCAGTATCGACAGGTTTAATCAGCCCCAGCATTTT,CAISIDRFNQPQHF
.,TRBD1,18,TRBJ2-5,TRBV11-2,TGTGCCAGCAGCTTAGGCAGGGGGACAGGGAGAAGGGGAGAGACCCAGTACTTC,CASSLGRGTGRRGETQYF
many,.,15,TRBJ2-2,TRBV27,TGTGCCAGCAGTTTATCCCCAAATCCCTCCGGGGAGCTGTTTTTT,CASSLSPNPSGELFF
.,.,15,TRBJ1-6,TRBV5-4,TGTGCCAGCAGCTTGGATTCGGTGGGGAATTCACCCCTCCACTTT,CASSLDSVGNSPLHF
many,TRBD1,14,TRBJ2-7,TRBV20-1,TGCAGTGCAGAGAGGCGACAGGGAACCTACGAGCAGTACTTC,CSAERRQGTYEQYF
many,TRBD1,15,TRBJ2-5,TRBV6-2/TRBV6-3,TGTGCCAGCATTAAAGCGGACAGGGTGGGCGAGACCCAGTACTTC,CASIKADRVGETQYF
many,.,15,TRBJ2-5,TRBV9,TGTGCCAGCAGCGTAGGCAGCGGTTCCCAAGAGACCCAGTACTTC,CASSVGSGSQETQYF
many,TRBD2,15,TRBJ2-1,TRBV20-1,TGCAGTGCTAGAAAGGCACTAGCGGGAGGGAATGAGCAGTTCTTC,CSARKALAGGNEQFF
many,TRBD1,15,TRBJ1-1,TRBV29-1,TGCAGCGTTGAAGACTCCAGGGGGCGGCACACTGAAGCTTTCTTT,CSVEDSRGRHTEAFF
.,.,15,TRBJ1-5,TRBV4-1,TGCGCCAGCAGCAAGGAAGACGGTAGCAATCAGCCCCAGCATTTT,CASSKEDGSNQPQHF
many,.,13,TRBJ1-2,TRBV5-1,TGCGCCAGCTTTACAGAGACCGGGGGCGGCTACACCTTC,CASFTETGGGYTF
few,TRBD2,15,TRBJ2-7,TRBV4-3,TGCGCCAGCAGCCAAGGTAGCGGGAATTTCGGCGAGCAGTACTTC,CASSQGSGNFGEQYF
many,.,15,TRBJ2-1,TRBV20-1,TGCAGTGCTAGCAGAGATCCGGGACCCCTCAGCGAGCAGTTCTTC,CSASRDPGPLSEQFF
many,.,14,TRBJ1-1,TRBV6-1,TGTGCCAGCAGTAAAGAGGCCCGAGGGACTGAAGCTTTCTTT,CASSKEARGTEAFF
many,.,13,TRBJ2-5,TRBV7-9,TGTGCCAGCAGCTTAGCGGGGGACGAGACCCAGTACTTC,CASSLAGDETQYF
many,TRBD1,18,TRBJ2-5,TRBV19,TGTGCCAGTAGTATAGATCCGCAGGGGGCTTTCGGCCAAGAGACCCAGTACTTC,CASSIDPQGAFGQETQYF
many,.,14,TRBJ1-4,TRBV5-1,TGCGCCAGCAGCTTGGGGGCGACTAATGAAAAACTGTTTTTT,CASSLGATNEKLFF
many,.,14,TRBJ2-5,TRBV7-2,TGTGCCAGCAGCCTCCTAGGGGCGTCGGAGACCCAGTACTTC,CASSLLGASETQYF
.,TRBD2,16,TRBJ2-3,TRBV6-4,TGTGCCAGCAGTGACTCACCAGCGGGGGGAACAGATACGCAGTATTTT,CASSDSPAGGTDTQYF
many,TRBD1,12,TRBJ1-4,TRBV7-9,TGTGCCTATCGAGACAGGGATGAAAAACTGTTTTTT,CAYRDRDEKLFF
many,.,14,TRBJ1-2,TRBV6-1,TGTGCCAGCAGTGAGACCCGCGTGGGGAATGGCTACACCTTC,CASSETRVGNGYTF
many,.,13,TRBJ2-1,TRBV9,TGTGCCAGCAGCGCGGGCCTCAACAATGAGCAGTTCTTC,CASSAGLNNEQFF
many,.,15,TRBJ2-1,TRBV4-3,TGCGCCAGCAGCCAAGACGGCCCCCTAGGCAATGAGCAGTTCTTC,CASSQDGPLGNEQFF
few,TRBD1,17,TRBJ2-6,TRBV7-9,TGTGCCAGCAGCTTAGGGACAGGGATCTCTGGGGCCAACGTCCTGACTTTC,CASSLGTGISGANVLTF
many,.,12,TRBJ2-5,TRBV23-1,TGCGCCAGCAGTCAAGGGACAGAGACCCAGTACTTC,CASSQGTETQYF
many,.,15,TRBJ1-6,TRBV12-3/TRBV12-4,TGTGCCAGCAGGGACCGGGTCGGAGGATATTCACCCCTCCACTTT,CASRDRVGGYSPLHF
many,.,15,TRBJ2-7,TRBV10-3,TGTGCCATCAGTTCCCCTCCCAGGGGATCCTACGAGCAGTACTTC,CAISSPPRGSYEQYF
many,.,15,TRBJ2-5,TRBV5-1,TGCGCCAGCAGCTTGTCGGCAGGCGTCCAAGAGACCCAGTACTTC,CASSLSAGVQETQYF
many,TRBD1,15,TRBJ1-1,TRBV5-1,TGCGCCAGCAGCCCGCAGACAGGGGGCAAGACTGAAGCTTTCTTT,CASSPQTGGKTEAFF
many,TRBD1,16,TRBJ2-3,TRBV4-2,TGTGCCAGCAGCCAACGGACAGGGTTTAGCACAGATACGCAGTATTTT,CASSQRTGFSTDTQYF
many,.,10,TRBJ2-1,TRBV9,TGTGCCAGCGCAGGGAATGAGCAGTTCTTC,CASAGNEQFF
many,.,15,TRBJ2-3,TRBV6-2/TRBV6-3,TGTGCCAGCAGTGCCGAGGGAGGATGGACAGATACGCAGTATTTT,CASSAEGGWTDTQYF
.,.,12,TRBJ2-7,TRBV19,TGTGCCAGTAGTATGCCCAACTACGAGCAGTACTTC,CASSMPNYEQYF
few,.,15,TRBJ2-3,TRBV10-3,TGTGCCATCAGTGAGATATCGACTAGCACAGATACGCAGTATTTT,CAISEISTSTDTQYF
many,TRBD2,16,TRBJ2-7,TRBV7-2,TGTGCCAGCAGCTCCCGATCTAGCGGGAGCGTGTTCGAGCAGTACTTC,CASSSRSSGSVFEQYF
.,.,15,TRBJ2-6,TRBV2,TGTGCCAGCAGCCCTTACGGGGAAGGGGCCAACGTCCTGACTTTC,CASSPYGEGANVLTF
many,.,17,TRBJ1-3,TRBV5-1,TGCGCCAGCAGCTTGAACGTCGGGGGGCTCTCTGGAAACACCATATATTTT,CASSLNVGGLSGNTIYF
many,.,14,TRBJ1-2,TRBV6-5,TGTGCCAGCAGTCGGGACGGGGGGAACTATGGCTACACCTTC,CASSRDGGNYGYTF
many,.,18,TRBJ1-2,TRBV13,TGTGCCAGCAGCTCGCAGACTAACCGTGACGGGTGGTACTATGGCTACACCTTC,CASSSQTNRDGWYYGYTF